This TCR beta chain was identified during a study of blood T cell repertoires in COVID-19. In the study overall: Samples came from the United States, Italy and Spain, spanning acute and convalescent COVID-19. Sources were T cells, B-cell-depleted T cells, or PBMCs; the material itself was cDNA or gDNA.

In the authors' workflow: By means of reference gene primer amplification, nucleated cell counts were estimated. This table comes from immunoSEQ multiplex PCR, and its TCRdb copy is limited to in-frame clones, with some not included. The D gene and trimming were derived from the DNA, and the V and J assignments and clone size from that table. This table has more than 70,000 clones, 90% appearing once. Germline V lookup: CDR1 SGHTS, CDR2 YDEGEE. Trimming left V 2 bases short and J 10 bases short, with 10 bases between. The CDR3 has 12 residues. This TCR was recovered from a young woman with acute or convalescent COVID-19. Sequencing was carried out using peripheral blood. This chain uses TRBV5-8 with TRBJ2-1; D is undetermined. The CDR3, as DNA: TGTGCCAGCAGCTTAGAGAGGAGCGAGCAGTTCTTC. Protein sequence: CASSLERSEQFF. Based on the CDR3 plus reference TRBV5-8 and TRBJ2-1, the full variable domain is EAGVTQSPTHLIKTRGQQATLRCSPISGHTSVYWYQQALGLGLQFLLWYDEGEERNRGNFPPRFSGRQFPNYSSELNVNALELEDSALYLCASSLERSEQFFGPGTRLTVL.